Shown below are 24 T cell receptor beta chains from a single sample sequenced in a study of blood T cell repertoires in COVID-19. Repertoires were generated with immunoSEQ multiplex PCR, while TCRdb's copy carries only in-frame clones and drops some. Counted here are under 250,000 clones, 80% to 90% occurring once; the ten biggest clones make up about 13%. Sequences were obtained from peripheral blood. The receptor set was obtained from a human donor in a cohort sampled during active COVID-19.

The V call is TRBV2, the J call TRBJ2-7, with 8 nucleotides matching TRBD1. CDR1 and CDR2 from the germline V gene are SNHLY and FYNNEI. The V gene end was trimmed by 8 bases and the J gene end by 2 bases; junction bases not matched to a gene: 2. The CDR3 consists of 12 residues. The DNA of the CDR3 is TGTGCCAGCGGGGGACAGGCCTACGAGCAGTACTTC. Its translation: CASGGQAYEQYF.

CDR3: CASRVTSGRAGEQFF. DNA for the CDR3: TGTGCCAGCAGGGTGACTAGCGGGAGGGCCGGTGAGCAGTTCTTC. This sequence joins TRBV5-4 and TRBJ2-1; 14 nucleotides agree with TRBD2. This CDR3 comprises 15 residues. The V segment lost 5 bases and the J segment 9 bases; nucleotides outside the gene matches: 7. In germline, CDR1 is SGHNT, CDR2 YYREEE (reference sequence). The entire variable domain, with the rest obtained from reference TRBV5-4 and TRBJ2-1, is as follows: ETGVTQSPTHLIKTRGQQVTLRCSSQSGHNTVSWYQQALGQGPQFIFQYYREEENGRGNFPPRFSGLQFPNYSSELNVNALELDDSALYLCASRVTSGRAGEQFFGPGTRLTVL.

At least ten counts were recorded for this clone. CDR3 sequence (DNA): TGTGCCAGCAGTTTGGGACTAGACCGGGATGAGCAGTTCTTC. The encoded protein is CASSLGLDRDEQFF. The chain uses TRBV27 and TRBJ2-1; 8 nucleotides align to TRBD2. The trim removed 3 bases at V and 8 bases at J, leaving 6 bases unmatched. Germline V lookup: CDR1 MNHEY, CDR2 SMNVEV (reference sequence). The CDR3 covers 14 residues.

V is TRBV6-5 and J is TRBJ2-7, with D tentatively TRBD1 (6 bases). V lost 0 bases to trimming and J lost 0 bases, with 12 bases between them. Per the germline V gene, CDR1 is MNHEY and CDR2 is SVGAGI. The length of the CDR3 is 16 residues. The CDR3 here is CASSYSRQASSYEQYF. In DNA form, the CDR3 reads TGTGCCAGCAGTTACTCGAGACAGGCTAGCTCCTACGAGCAGTACTTC.

About this clone itself: This sample includes further DNA sequences coding for the same CDR3. The gene calls are TRBV7-9 and TRBJ2-6; D might be TRBD2 (5 bases). The CDR3 length is 15 residues. Germline CDR1 SEHNR, CDR2 FQNEAQ (reference sequence). V was shortened by 3 bases and J by 4 bases, with 10 bases between the two germline ends. The chain's CDR3 is CASSLRVAGANVLTF. The CDR3 DNA is TGTGCCAGCAGCTTGAGGGTGGCCGGGGCCAACGTCCTGACTTTC.

This chain uses TRBV14 with TRBJ1-1; D ambiguous. Germline values: CDR1 SGHDN, CDR2 FVKESK. The ends were cut back, 2 bases at V and 0 bases at J, with 7 bases in the middle. This CDR3 comprises 14 residues. Here the CDR3 DNA reads TGTGCCAGCAGCCAACCGGGAATGAACACTGAAGCTTTCTTT. This codes for CASSQPGMNTEAFF.

This clone was recorded once. This chain joins TRBV11-2 and TRBJ2-1; TRBD1 agrees at 9 bases. The germline V gene encodes CDR1 SGHAT and CDR2 FQNNGV. This CDR3 region has 15 residues. Trimming removed 5 bases from V and 4 bases from J; junction bases left unmatched: 6. Here the CDR3 reads CASSRGTGTYNEQFF. In DNA, the CDR3 is TGTGCCAGCAGCCGTGGGACAGGGACTTACAATGAGCAGTTCTTC.

The genes are TRBV28 and TRBJ2-1; no reliable D call. The CDR3 has 12 residues. Trimming left V 2 bases short and J 9 bases short, with 8 bases between. The germline V gene encodes CDR1 MDHEN and CDR2 SYDVKM. The CDR3 region has the DNA TGTGCCAGCAGTTTACTAGGTCTTGAGCAGTTCTTC. Its translation: CASSLLGLEQFF.

The chain carries TRBV6-6 and TRBJ2-5; 13 nucleotides line up with TRBD2. The CDR3 consists of 13 residues. V was clipped by 11 bases and J by 3 bases; unmatched bases: 3. Germline CDR1 and CDR2: MNHNY and SVGAGI (reference sequence). For the CDR3, the DNA is TGTGCCGGTGGGACTAGCGGGAAAGAGACCCAGTACTTC. Amino acid sequence: CAGGTSGKETQYF.

The rearrangement links TRBV28 to TRBJ2-3, with D perhaps TRBD1 (5 bases). The germline V gene has CDR1 MDHEN and CDR2 SYDVKM. V was pared by 6 bases and J by 2 bases, with 9 bases between. The CDR3 covers 13 residues. CDR3 nucleotides: TGTGCCAGCAGCCCGACAGTCACAGATACGCAGTATTTT. As protein: CASSPTVTDTQYF.

The chain carries TRBV4-1 and TRBJ1-2; D is perhaps TRBD1 (6 bases). The CDR3 consists of 15 residues. V was cut by 0 bases and J by 7 bases, with 15 bases left in between. Germline V gene sequence: CDR1 MGHRA, CDR2 YSYEKL. CDR3 sequence reads: CASSQEIGGAFGYTF. CDR3 DNA sequence: TGCGCCAGCAGCCAAGAGATTGGGGGGGCGTTTGGCTACACCTTC.

This clone was counted between two and nine times. This sequence joins TRBV4-1 and TRBJ2-2, with 7 positions matching TRBD1. CDR3 length: 17 residues. Trimming at V came to 3 bases and at J to 1 base, leaving 8 bases not matched to a gene. Germline CDR1 reads MGHRA; CDR2 reads YSYEKL. The CDR3 nucleotides read TGCGCCAGCAGCCAGAGCTCGACAGGGCTGAACACCGGGGAGCTGTTTTTT. Amino acid sequence: CASSQSSTGLNTGELFF.

The chain is built from TRBV6-5 and TRBJ2-7, with 9 bases that match TRBD1. V dropped 4 bases and J dropped 1; count of bases not matched to a gene: 5. The CDR3 loop spans 15 amino acids. Germline assignment: CDR1 MNHEY and CDR2 SVGAGI. The CDR3 reads CASSSGTGRSYEQYF. CDR3 nucleotide sequence: TGTGCCAGCAGTTCCGGGACAGGGCGATCCTACGAGCAGTACTTC.

The gene calls are TRBV5-1 and TRBJ2-7, with 7 bases matching TRBD2. CDR1 and CDR2 (germline): SGHRS, YFSETQ. V lost 4 bases and J lost 4; bases outside the gene matches: 5. The CDR3 covers 13 residues. The CDR3 spells CASSATSPYEQYF. In DNA, the CDR3 is TGCGCCAGCAGCGCGACTAGCCCTTACGAGCAGTACTTC.

The rearrangement joins TRBV21-1 to TRBJ2-7; the tabulated D call, TRBD2, remains unverified against the DNA. TRBV21-1 is marked as a pseudogene. This CDR3 has 18 amino acids. The CDR3 reads CASSKNPHLACGSYEQYF. The CDR3 DNA sequence: TGTGCCAGCAGCAAAAACCCCCATCTAGCGTGCGGCTCCTACGAGCAGTACTTC.

This clone was picked up one time. This CDR3 reads CASSLEGRAYGYTF. The CDR3 DNA follows: TGTGCCAGCAGCTTAGAGGGCAGGGCCTATGGCTACACCTTC. J is TRBJ1-2 and V is TRBV7-2; tentatively, D is TRBD1 (5 bases). V lost 1 base, J lost 4 bases, and 10 bases lay in between. The CDR3 has 14 amino acids. Germline V gene sequence: CDR1 SGHTA, CDR2 FQGNSA.

The CDR3 here is CASSQDHLAGGPGETQYF. As DNA, the CDR3 is TGCGCCAGCAGCCAAGATCATTTAGCGGGAGGGCCTGGAGAGACCCAGTACTTC. The V gene is TRBV4-1, the J gene TRBJ2-5; 11 bases match TRBD2. Germline trimming cut 0 bases from V and 4 bases from J; bases unmatched to any gene: 10. The CDR3 contains 18 residues. Germline lookup yields CDR1 MGHRA and CDR2 YSYEKL.

The CDR3 reads CSVKDTSEAFF. The CDR3, as DNA: TGCAGCGTGAAAGACACAAGTGAAGCTTTCTTT. This chain joins TRBV29-1 and TRBJ1-1, with unresolved D. The CDR3 is made up of 11 amino acids. Germline V lookup: CDR1 SQVTM, CDR2 ANQGSEA. Between the trimmed V and J ends, which lost 6 bases and 7 bases, there was a span of 12 bases.

As concerns this clone: Mismatch with germline at one junction end may stem from a read error. The CDR3 DNA is TGTGCCAGCAGCTCCCACCCCGGGACATTCATCTTC. This gives the protein CASSSHPGTFIF. This sequence joins TRBV9 and TRBJ1-2; D might be TRBD1 (6 bases). Germline V gives CDR1 SGDLS, CDR2 YYNGEE. There are 12 residues in the CDR3.

The chain has TRBV5-1 and TRBJ1-3; 11 bases map to TRBD1. Germline CDR1 is SGHRS and CDR2 is YFSETQ. Trimming at V came to 3 bases and at J to 11 bases, leaving 13 bases not matched to a gene. The CDR3 has 16 amino acids. The CDR3 region has the DNA TGCGCCAGCAGCTCGACGTGGACAGGGGGCGCCTGGTCCATATATTTT. The encoded protein is CASSSTWTGGAWSIYF.

CDR3 residues: CASRPGQGRETQYF. DNA for the CDR3: TGTGCCAGCAGGCCGGGACAGGGGAGGGAGACCCAGTACTTC. This sequence joins TRBV6-5 and TRBJ2-5, with 10 positions matching TRBD1. With V trimmed by 6 bases and J by 5 bases, 6 bases remained unmatched. The CDR3 is 14 residues long. The V gene's germline CDR1 is MNHEY and CDR2 SVGAGI.

The rearrangement links TRBV7-9 to TRBJ2-5, with D maybe TRBD2 (5 bases). Germline loops: CDR1 SEHNR, CDR2 FQNEAQ (reference sequence). V lost 0 bases, J lost 2 bases, and 7 bases lay in between. This CDR3 is built from 14 residues. DNA for the CDR3: TGTGCCAGCAGCTTAGCCACGGGACAAGAGACCCAGTACTTC. Encoded protein: CASSLATGQETQYF.

This clone appeared once. CDR3 bases: TGTGCCAGCAGTGAAGCCGGACACCACTACGAGCAGTACTTC. It translates to CASSEAGHHYEQYF. The chain is built from TRBV6-1 and TRBJ2-7; D is perhaps TRBD1 (5 bases). The CDR3 contains 14 residues. Trimming stripped 0 bases from V and 3 bases from J, with 9 bases between. Looked up from germline, CDR1 is MNHNS and CDR2 is SASEGT.

The V and J genes are TRBV28 and TRBJ2-2, with 12 bases matching TRBD2. The CDR3 contains 17 residues. Looked up from germline, CDR1 is MDHEN and CDR2 is SYDVKM. The trim removed 2 bases at V and 9 bases at J, leaving 10 bases unmatched. CDR3 residues: CASSLLSLAGGSRELFF. In nucleotides, the CDR3 is TGTGCCAGCAGTTTACTGAGCCTAGCGGGAGGGTCCCGGGAGCTGTTTTTT.